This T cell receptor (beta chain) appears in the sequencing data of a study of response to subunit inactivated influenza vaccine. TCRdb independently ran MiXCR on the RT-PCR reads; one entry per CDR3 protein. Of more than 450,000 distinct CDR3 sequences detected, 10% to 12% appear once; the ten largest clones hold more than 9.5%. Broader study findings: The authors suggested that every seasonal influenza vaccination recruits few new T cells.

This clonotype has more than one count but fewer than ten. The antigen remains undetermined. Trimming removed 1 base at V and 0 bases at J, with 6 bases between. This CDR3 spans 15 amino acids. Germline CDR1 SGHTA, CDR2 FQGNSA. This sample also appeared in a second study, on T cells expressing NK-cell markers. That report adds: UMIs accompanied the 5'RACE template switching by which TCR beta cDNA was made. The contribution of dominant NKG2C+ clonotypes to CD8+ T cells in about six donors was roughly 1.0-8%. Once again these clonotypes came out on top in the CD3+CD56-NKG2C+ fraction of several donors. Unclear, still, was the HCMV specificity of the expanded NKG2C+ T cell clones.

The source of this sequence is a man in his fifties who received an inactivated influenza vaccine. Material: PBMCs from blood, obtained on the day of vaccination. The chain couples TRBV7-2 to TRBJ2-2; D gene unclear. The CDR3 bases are TGTGCCAGCAGCTTAGTCGCCTCGAACACCGGGGAGCTGTTTTTT. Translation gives CASSLVASNTGELFF.